The source of this T cell receptor (beta chain) is a study of blood T cell repertoires in COVID-19 (dated by TCRdb to 2020 to 2021). For the study in its entirety: Samples from collaborators originated in the United States, Italy and Spain and spanned both the acute and convalescent phases of COVID-19. Where HLA class I and class II types were available, the types were taken from metadata supplied by the sample provider, not from assay-based typing. Nearly every sample came with metadata listing a de-identified subject ID, COVID-19 status, age in years and sex. Deeply sampled blood TCRbeta repertoires from subjects exposed to, actively infected with, or recovered from COVID-19 were included in the dataset. A freely available public database, intended as a resource for researchers studying the immune response to SARS-CoV-2, is where the repertoires were released. The material from the prospective study consisted of cDNA or gDNA derived from T cells, B-cell-depleted T cells, or PBMCs. The samples were drawn from the first 160 participants of the ongoing ImmuneRACE study and from 950 to 1,500 subjects provided by 6 global collaborators.

What the study reported, not specific to this receptor: The quantity of clinical and demographic metadata differed by source and by participant and was supplied without curation.

Turning to this clone: The clone's antigen remains unknown. Per-nucleotide qualities are absent, and no much larger clonotype sits a single base away.

Participants in the prospective study were aged 18 to 89 years, lived in about two dozen United States geographic areas, and enrolled through a virtual design. In the prospective study, cohorts were assigned on the basis of participant-reported clinical history obtained from a screening survey and a study questionnaire. Exposed participants had been in contact, within 2 weeks of entering the study, with a person who had a PCR-confirmed or clinician-diagnosed case of COVID-19. Each participant in the prospective study had whole blood, serum and a nasopharyngeal or oropharyngeal swab collected by mobile phlebotomists. Over a roughly two-month period, participants in the prospective study had the option of providing additional blood draws and questionnaires. Prospective study blood samples were shipped either frozen or at room temperature before DNA extraction. The junction carries 9 bases between V and J, which are trimmed by 0 bases and 3 bases respectively. The CDR3, cysteine through phenylalanine, is 15 amino acids long. CDR3 DNA only is kept here, 45 bases in frame from base 1. The germline V gene yields MNHNS for CDR1 and SASEGT for CDR2.

The immunoSEQ Assay, a bias-controlled multiplex PCR, was used to amplify TCRbeta CDR3 regions from genomic DNA. Turning to the authors' computational methods: The number of nucleated cells in each sample was estimated from the amplification of reference gene primers within the assay. To quantify the absolute abundance of each unique TCRbeta CDR3 rearrangement, sequence reads were collapsed and filtered. For each sample, productive Simpson clonality was calculated by taking the square root of Simpson's diversity index across productive rearrangements. Drawn from immuneACCESS, this table holds only the in-frame rearrangements with V and J called that TCRdb kept. Clones are partly lost; checked studies trace under half to an unresolved V gene and leave the rest unexplained. V and J calls and clone size are given by that table; D and trimming were obtained from the DNA. Counted in this sample were around 150,000 clones; approximately 83% of them appeared once. The ten largest clones capture around 5% of the sample.

This TCR came from a man between 65 and 80 years old who had been exposed to COVID-19. Sequencing input: PBMCs or T cells enriched from blood (not recorded which). The V and J genes are TRBV6-1 and TRBJ1-3, with the D gene call left open. The DNA sequence follows: TGTGCCAGCAGTGAAGCGAGGGTGTATGGAAACACCATATATTTT. Its protein is CASSEARVYGNTIYF.